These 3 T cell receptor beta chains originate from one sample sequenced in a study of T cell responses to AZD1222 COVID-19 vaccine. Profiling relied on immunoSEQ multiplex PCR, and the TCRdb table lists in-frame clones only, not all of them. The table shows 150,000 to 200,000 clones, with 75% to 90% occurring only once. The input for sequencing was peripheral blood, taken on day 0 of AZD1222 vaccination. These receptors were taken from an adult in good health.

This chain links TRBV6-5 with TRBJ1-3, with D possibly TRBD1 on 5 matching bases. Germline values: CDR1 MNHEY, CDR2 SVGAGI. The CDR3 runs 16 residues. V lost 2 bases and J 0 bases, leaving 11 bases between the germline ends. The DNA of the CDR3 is TGTGCCAGCAGTTACGGGTACAGGAGCTCTGGAAACACCATATATTTT. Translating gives CASSYGYRSSGNTIYF.

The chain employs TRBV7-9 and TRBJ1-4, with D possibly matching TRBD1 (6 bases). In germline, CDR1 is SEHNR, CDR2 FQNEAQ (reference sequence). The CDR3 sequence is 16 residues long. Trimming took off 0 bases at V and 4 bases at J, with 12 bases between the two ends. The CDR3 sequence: CASSLAEGEVNEKLFF. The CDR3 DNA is TGTGCCAGCAGCTTAGCAGAGGGGGAGGTTAATGAAAAACTGTTTTTT.

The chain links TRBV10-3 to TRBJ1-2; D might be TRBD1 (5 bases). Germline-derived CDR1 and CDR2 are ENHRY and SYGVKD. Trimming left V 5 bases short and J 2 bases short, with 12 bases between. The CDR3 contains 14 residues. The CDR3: CAISHGTRNYGYTF. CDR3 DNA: TGTGCCATCAGTCACGGGACGAGGAACTATGGCTACACCTTC.